The 7 T cell receptor beta chains below all came from one sample that was sequenced in a study of neoadjuvant nivolumab and ipilimumab in lung cancer. TCRdb's copy holds only in-frame clones and misses some; the assay was immunoSEQ multiplex PCR. Among about 38,000 clones, roughly nine tenths were seen once, and the ten largest hold 3.3%. The material sequenced was peripheral blood, taken before neoadjuvant nivolumab, alone or with ipilimumab. The origin of the receptors is an adult with non-small cell lung cancer.

The rearrangement uses TRBV30 and TRBJ2-1; D perhaps matches TRBD2 (7 bases). Looked up from germline, CDR1 is GTSNPN and CDR2 is SVGIG (reference sequence). The CDR3 contains 13 residues. Deletions cut 4 bases from V and 9 bases from J, with 16 bases between. The CDR3: CAWNLVGGGEQFF. CDR3 coding DNA: TGTGCCTGGAATTTAGTGGGAGGGGGTGAGCAGTTCTTC.

The rearrangement joins TRBV6-5 to TRBJ1-5, with no clear D. Germline loops: CDR1 MNHEY, CDR2 SVGAGI. Trimming left V 8 bases short and J 9 bases short, with 8 bases between. This CDR3 has 10 residues. The CDR3 reads CASEISPQHF. The CDR3 coding sequence is TGTGCCAGCGAAATTTCGCCCCAGCATTTT.

The rearrangement links TRBV5-4 to TRBJ2-7; D is possibly TRBD1 or TRBD2 (6 bases each). Trimming pared 4 bases from V and 4 bases from J, leaving 18 bases between. CDR3 length: 15 residues. CDR1 and CDR2 (germline): SGHNT, YYREEE (reference sequence). The CDR3 here is CASSRQGGTVYEQYF. The CDR3 DNA reads as TGTGCCAGCAGCCGCCAAGGGGGGACCGTGTACGAGCAGTACTTC.

This clone was detected only once. The V call is TRBV5-4, the J call TRBJ1-3; D may be TRBD1 (5 bases). V was cut by 4 bases and J by 0 bases, with 14 bases left in between. The CDR3 is made up of 16 amino acids. Germline V CDR1 and CDR2: SGHNT, YYREEE (reference sequence). The CDR3 protein is CASSLTGDISGNTIYF. As DNA, the CDR3 is TGTGCCAGCAGCCTCACAGGCGATATCTCTGGAAACACCATATATTTT.

The chain employs TRBV5-1 and TRBJ2-7; 7 nucleotides align to TRBD2. Trimming took 0 bases from V and 6 from J; bases not matched to a gene: 9. Per the germline V gene, CDR1 is SGHRS and CDR2 is YFSETQ. The CDR3 is 15 amino acids. CDR3 bases: TGCGCCAGCAGCTTGGATGGACTAGTGAGGCGCGAGCAGTACTTC. This codes for CASSLDGLVRREQYF.

The genes are TRBV9 and TRBJ2-5, with 9 bases identical to TRBD1. With V trimmed by 0 bases and J by 5 bases, 5 bases remained unmatched. Germline V CDR1 and CDR2: SGDLS, YYNGEE. CDR3 size: 15 residues. In DNA, the CDR3 is TGTGCCAGCAGCGTAGGTGGACAGGGGTTGGAGACCCAGTACTTC. Its translation: CASSVGGQGLETQYF.

Here the CDR3 DNA reads TGTGCCAGCAGCTTGGAGATAGGGTACACCGGGGAGCTGTTTTTT. The encoded protein is CASSLEIGYTGELFF. V usage is TRBV5-4 and J usage is TRBJ2-2; no reliable D call. Trimming removed 0 bases at V and 3 bases at J, with 9 bases between. CDR3 length: 15 amino acids. Germline V lookup: CDR1 SGHNT, CDR2 YYREEE (reference sequence). The variable domain in full, with the rest retrieved from reference TRBV5-4 and TRBJ2-2, is ETGVTQSPTHLIKTRGQQVTLRCSSQSGHNTVSWYQQALGQGPQFIFQYYREEENGRGNFPPRFSGLQFPNYSSELNVNALELDDSALYLCASSLEIGYTGELFFGEGSRLTVL.